A selection of T cell receptor beta chains follows, all from one sample in a study of cytomegalovirus exposure and HLA in healthy donors. Sequencing was performed with immunoSEQ multiplex PCR; in TCRdb, only in-frame clones are kept and a portion is missing. Of about 89,000 clones in the sample, around 85% are singletons; the top ten hold over 7%. Sample: PBMCs. These receptors all come from a man in his forties in good health and CMV-seropositive. Each CDR3 is given with its conserved first and last residue. The order of the fields is J gene, D gene, clone size, V gene, CDR3 DNA, CDR3 protein. The D gene is left open where the match is weak. Where a row states a size, it is once, few, many or the class of an expanded clone; other rows omit it.

j_call: TRBJ2-1; d_call: -; clone_size: -; v_call: TRBV12-1; cdr3_nt: TGTGCCAGCAGCTCCCCGGGACTAGCGGAGAAGGATGAGCAGTTCTTC; cdr3_aa: CASSSPGLAEKDEQFF
j_call: TRBJ1-3; d_call: -; clone_size: -; v_call: TRBV5-1; cdr3_nt: TGCGCCAGCAGCTTGTCTCGGACAGGAAACACCATATATTTT; cdr3_aa: CASSLSRTGNTIYF
j_call: TRBJ1-5; d_call: -; clone_size: -; v_call: TRBV28; cdr3_nt: TGTGCCAGCGGGGCAATCCTAGGGAGCAATCAGCCCCAGCATTTT; cdr3_aa: CASGAILGSNQPQHF
j_call: TRBJ1-2; d_call: -; clone_size: -; v_call: TRBV7-6; cdr3_nt: TGTGCCAGCAGCTTAGAGGGGGGGGAAGGCTACACCTTC; cdr3_aa: CASSLEGGEGYTF
j_call: TRBJ2-2; d_call: TRBD2; clone_size: -; v_call: TRBV10-2; cdr3_nt: TGCGCCAGCATTGGTGTGACTAGCGGGAGTCTTAACACCGGGGAGCTGTTTTTT; cdr3_aa: CASIGVTSGSLNTGELFF
j_call: TRBJ2-7; d_call: -; clone_size: -; v_call: TRBV27; cdr3_nt: TGTGCCAGCAGTGCCTCGGTCCCCTACGAGCAGTACTTC; cdr3_aa: CASSASVPYEQYF
j_call: TRBJ1-5; d_call: -; clone_size: -; v_call: TRBV18; cdr3_nt: TGTGCCAGCTCACCACAGGGGGATGGCAATCAGCCCCAGCATTTT; cdr3_aa: CASSPQGDGNQPQHF
j_call: TRBJ2-7; d_call: TRBD2; clone_size: -; v_call: TRBV14; cdr3_nt: TGTGCCAGCAGCCAAGAGGGGCGGACTAGCGGGAGGATTCGCGAGCAGTACTTC; cdr3_aa: CASSQEGRTSGRIREQYF
j_call: TRBJ1-1; d_call: -; clone_size: -; v_call: TRBV6-1; cdr3_nt: TGTGCCAGCAGTGAAGCGCGGGGGACTGAAGCTTTCTTT; cdr3_aa: CASSEARGTEAFF
j_call: TRBJ2-1; d_call: TRBD2; clone_size: -; v_call: TRBV14; cdr3_nt: TGTGCCAGCAGCCAGGAGACTAGCGGGAGAGGTAGTGAGCAGTTCTTC; cdr3_aa: CASSQETSGRGSEQFF
j_call: TRBJ2-3; d_call: TRBD2; clone_size: -; v_call: TRBV5-1; cdr3_nt: TGCGCCAGCAGCTTGGTGGGACTAGCGGCTAGCACAGATACGCAGTATTTT; cdr3_aa: CASSLVGLAASTDTQYF
j_call: TRBJ2-7; d_call: -; clone_size: -; v_call: TRBV7-7; cdr3_nt: TGTGCTAGCAGCCCAGCAGCCGGGACGGGGACTTGGGAGCAGTACTTC; cdr3_aa: CASSPAAGTGTWEQYF
j_call: TRBJ2-3; d_call: -; clone_size: -; v_call: TRBV10-1; cdr3_nt: TGCGCCAGCAGTGAGCCCGAGTCGTATACGCAGTATTTT; cdr3_aa: CASSEPESYTQYF
j_call: TRBJ2-7; d_call: TRBD2; clone_size: -; v_call: TRBV28; cdr3_nt: TGTGCCAGCGGAGAAGCCCTAGCGGGAGGTCTGCCGTACTTC; cdr3_aa: CASGEALAGGLPYF
j_call: TRBJ2-7; d_call: TRBD2; clone_size: -; v_call: TRBV5-1; cdr3_nt: TGCGCCAGCAGCTTGGGGGGGGGACCTTACGAGCAGTACTTC; cdr3_aa: CASSLGGGPYEQYF
j_call: TRBJ2-1; d_call: TRBD2; clone_size: few; v_call: TRBV7-6; cdr3_nt: TGTGCCAGCAGCTTAGTCCAAGCGGGGGGGACCTACAATGAGCAGTTCTTC; cdr3_aa: CASSLVQAGGTYNEQFF
j_call: TRBJ2-3; d_call: -; clone_size: -; v_call: TRBV4-1; cdr3_nt: TGCGCCAGCAGCAAAGAGGCTAGCTTATTCACGCAGTATTTT; cdr3_aa: CASSKEASLFTQYF
j_call: TRBJ1-4; d_call: -; clone_size: few; v_call: TRBV19; cdr3_nt: TGTGCCAGCCAACATACGGGGGGAGGCGAAAAACTGTTTTTT; cdr3_aa: CASQHTGGGEKLFF
j_call: TRBJ1-2; d_call: TRBD1; clone_size: -; v_call: TRBV6-5; cdr3_nt: TGTGCCAGCAGTCCAGTGACAGGGGGGGGCGGCTACACCTTC; cdr3_aa: CASSPVTGGGGYTF
j_call: TRBJ2-3; d_call: TRBD2; clone_size: -; v_call: TRBV5-4; cdr3_nt: TGTGCCAGCAGCTTGGGCGGGGGGGGAGATACGCAGTATTTT; cdr3_aa: CASSLGGGGDTQYF
j_call: TRBJ1-6; d_call: -; clone_size: -; v_call: TRBV28; cdr3_nt: TGTGCCAGCAGTTTAAGGTCGGGACTTGGGAATTCACCCCTCCACTTT; cdr3_aa: CASSLRSGLGNSPLHF
j_call: TRBJ1-5; d_call: -; clone_size: -; v_call: TRBV5-5; cdr3_nt: TGTGCCAGCAGCTCCGGGAGGGATCAGCCCCAGCATTTT; cdr3_aa: CASSSGRDQPQHF
j_call: TRBJ2-3; d_call: -; clone_size: -; v_call: TRBV27; cdr3_nt: TGTGCCAGCAAGTTCAGTAAGAACACAGATACGCAGTATTTT; cdr3_aa: CASKFSKNTDTQYF
j_call: TRBJ1-5; d_call: TRBD1; clone_size: -; v_call: TRBV6-6; cdr3_nt: TGTGCCAGCAGGGGACAGGGGGCTGTTCAGCCCCAGCATTTT; cdr3_aa: CASRGQGAVQPQHF
j_call: TRBJ2-1; d_call: -; clone_size: -; v_call: TRBV28; cdr3_nt: TGTGCCAGCAGATATGACAGGATCGATGAGCAGTTCTTC; cdr3_aa: CASRYDRIDEQFF
j_call: TRBJ2-3; d_call: TRBD2; clone_size: -; v_call: TRBV6-4; cdr3_nt: TGTGCCAGCAGCGAAAGCGGGAGACCAGATACGCAGTATTTT; cdr3_aa: CASSESGRPDTQYF
j_call: TRBJ2-5; d_call: -; clone_size: few; v_call: TRBV7-9; cdr3_nt: TGTGCCAGCAGCTTAGCGAACAGAGAAGATACCCAGTACTTC; cdr3_aa: CASSLANREDTQYF
j_call: TRBJ2-2; d_call: -; clone_size: -; v_call: TRBV7-7; cdr3_nt: TGTGCTAGCAGCTTAGGCCCCGGGAACACCGGGGAGCTGTTTTTT; cdr3_aa: CASSLGPGNTGELFF
j_call: TRBJ1-6; d_call: -; clone_size: -; v_call: TRBV7-9; cdr3_nt: TGTTCCAGCAGCTTAACCGGGTCCAGGGGTGGTAAGAATTCACCCCTCCACTTT; cdr3_aa: CSSSLTGSRGGKNSPLHF
j_call: TRBJ2-2; d_call: TRBD2; clone_size: -; v_call: TRBV5-1; cdr3_nt: TGCGCCAGCAGCGGAACTAGCGGGGGGGCCGCCGGGGAGCTGTTTTTT; cdr3_aa: CASSGTSGGAAGELFF
j_call: TRBJ2-2; d_call: TRBD2; clone_size: -; v_call: TRBV28; cdr3_nt: TGTGCCAGCAGTTCCGCGGGGGACTTTACTGAGGGGGAGCTGTTTTTT; cdr3_aa: CASSSAGDFTEGELFF
j_call: TRBJ2-3; d_call: -; clone_size: -; v_call: TRBV10-2; cdr3_nt: TGCGCCAGCCAGAGGGCGGGGATAGCTTTCGGCACAGATACGCAGTATTTT; cdr3_aa: CASQRAGIAFGTDTQYF
j_call: TRBJ1-1; d_call: -; clone_size: -; v_call: TRBV6-5; cdr3_nt: TGTGCCAGCAGTTTTCCGAGCACTGAAGCTTTCTTT; cdr3_aa: CASSFPSTEAFF
j_call: TRBJ2-3; d_call: -; clone_size: -; v_call: TRBV5-1; cdr3_nt: TGCGCCAGCAGCTTGGGGGGGCCCCCAACAGATACGCAGTATTTT; cdr3_aa: CASSLGGPPTDTQYF
j_call: TRBJ1-2; d_call: TRBD1; clone_size: -; v_call: TRBV25-1; cdr3_nt: TGTGCCAGCACCGGGGGACAGGGCCACTATGGCTACACCTTC; cdr3_aa: CASTGGQGHYGYTF
j_call: TRBJ2-5; d_call: -; clone_size: -; v_call: TRBV9; cdr3_nt: TGTGCCAGCAGCGTAGCACAGGACCAAGAGACCCAGTACTTC; cdr3_aa: CASSVAQDQETQYF
j_call: TRBJ2-5; d_call: -; clone_size: -; v_call: TRBV7-2; cdr3_nt: TGTGCCAGCAGCCCCACAGGGTGGAGGGAGACCCAGTACTTC; cdr3_aa: CASSPTGWRETQYF
j_call: TRBJ1-4; d_call: TRBD1; clone_size: -; v_call: TRBV19; cdr3_nt: TGTGCCAGTAGCCTAGGGGGCGTCACTAATGAAAAACTGTTTTTT; cdr3_aa: CASSLGGVTNEKLFF
j_call: TRBJ2-1; d_call: -; clone_size: -; v_call: TRBV9; cdr3_nt: TGTGCCAGCAGCGAGGGGACTGGCGGGGAAGGGGAGCAGTTCTTC; cdr3_aa: CASSEGTGGEGEQFF
j_call: TRBJ1-2; d_call: -; clone_size: -; v_call: TRBV6-5; cdr3_nt: TGTGCCAGCAGTTACTCGCGCAGGGGAGTGAGCTACACCTTC; cdr3_aa: CASSYSRRGVSYTF
j_call: TRBJ1-5; d_call: -; clone_size: -; v_call: TRBV19; cdr3_nt: TGTGCCAGTAGTATGACAAGCGGAAGCCAGCCCCAGCATTTT; cdr3_aa: CASSMTSGSQPQHF
j_call: TRBJ1-5; d_call: -; clone_size: few; v_call: TRBV6-5; cdr3_nt: TGTGCCAGCAGTTCAACAGGGATACTTACCAATCAGCCCCAGCATTTT; cdr3_aa: CASSSTGILTNQPQHF